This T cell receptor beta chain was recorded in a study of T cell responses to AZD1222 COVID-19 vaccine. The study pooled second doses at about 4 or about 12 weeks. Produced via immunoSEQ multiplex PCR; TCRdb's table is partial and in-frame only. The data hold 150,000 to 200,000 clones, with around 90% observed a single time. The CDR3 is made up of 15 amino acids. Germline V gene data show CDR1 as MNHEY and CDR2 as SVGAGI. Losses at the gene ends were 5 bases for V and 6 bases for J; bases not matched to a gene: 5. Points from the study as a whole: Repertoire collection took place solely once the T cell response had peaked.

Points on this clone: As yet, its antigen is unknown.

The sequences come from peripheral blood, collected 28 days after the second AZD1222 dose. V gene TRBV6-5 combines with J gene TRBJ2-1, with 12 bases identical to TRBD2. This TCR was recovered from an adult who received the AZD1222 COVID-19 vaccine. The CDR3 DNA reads TGTGCCAGCAGTCCTAGCGGGGGGGCCGTCAATGAGCAGTTCTTC. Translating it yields CASSPSGGAVNEQFF.